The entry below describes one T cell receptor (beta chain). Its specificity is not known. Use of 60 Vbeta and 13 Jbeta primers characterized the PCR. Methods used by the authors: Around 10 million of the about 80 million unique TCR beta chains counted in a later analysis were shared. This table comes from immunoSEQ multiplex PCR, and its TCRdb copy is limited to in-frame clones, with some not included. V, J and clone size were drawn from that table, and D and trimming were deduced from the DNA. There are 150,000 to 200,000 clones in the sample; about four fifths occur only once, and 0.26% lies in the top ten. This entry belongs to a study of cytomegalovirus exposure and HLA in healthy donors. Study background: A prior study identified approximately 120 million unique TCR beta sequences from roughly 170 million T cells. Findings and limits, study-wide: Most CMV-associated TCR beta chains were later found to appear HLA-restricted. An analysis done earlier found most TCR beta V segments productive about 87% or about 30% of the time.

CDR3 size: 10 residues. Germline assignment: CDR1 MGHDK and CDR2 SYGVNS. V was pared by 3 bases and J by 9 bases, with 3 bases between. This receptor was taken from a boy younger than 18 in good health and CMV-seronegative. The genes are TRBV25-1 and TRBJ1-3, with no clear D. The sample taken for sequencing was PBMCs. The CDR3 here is CASSDGTIYF. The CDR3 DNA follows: TGTGCCAGCAGTGACGGCACCATATATTTT.